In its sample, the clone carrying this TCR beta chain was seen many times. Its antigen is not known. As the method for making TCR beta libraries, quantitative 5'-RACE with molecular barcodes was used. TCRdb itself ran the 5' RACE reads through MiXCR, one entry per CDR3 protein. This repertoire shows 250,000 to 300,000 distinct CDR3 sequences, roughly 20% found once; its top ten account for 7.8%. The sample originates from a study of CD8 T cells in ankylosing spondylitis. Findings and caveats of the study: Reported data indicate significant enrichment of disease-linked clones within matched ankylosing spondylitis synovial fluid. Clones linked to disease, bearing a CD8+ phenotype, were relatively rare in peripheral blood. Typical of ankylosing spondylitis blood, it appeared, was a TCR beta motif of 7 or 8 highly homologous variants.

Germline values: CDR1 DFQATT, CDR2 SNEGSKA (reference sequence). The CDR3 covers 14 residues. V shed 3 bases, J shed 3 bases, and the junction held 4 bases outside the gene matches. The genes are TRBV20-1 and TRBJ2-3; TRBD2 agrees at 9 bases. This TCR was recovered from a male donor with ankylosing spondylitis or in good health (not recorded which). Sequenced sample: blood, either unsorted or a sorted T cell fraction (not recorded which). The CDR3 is CSARGSGGTDTQYF. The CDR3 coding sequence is TGCAGTGCTAGGGGAAGCGGGGGGACAGATACGCAGTATTTT.